The source of this T cell receptor beta chain is a study of T cells in Graves' hyperthyroidism and ophthalmopathy. Turning to the study itself: Before treatment of any kind, peripheral blood was taken at initial diagnosis.

Turning to this clonotype: Antigen specificity is unknown. One end of the junction fails to match germline, which may point to a read error.

Study-level points and caveats: Among thyroid clonotypes expanded above 0.001, most also appeared in blood.

Enrolled ophthalmopathy patients presented with a Clinical Activity Score of at least 3, a NOSPECS grade of at least 4, and disease duration under 3 months. Orbital computed tomography and thyroid ultrasound, together with serum TRAb and thyroxine and clinical symptoms, were used for diagnoses. The CDR3 spans 15 residues. Germline V gene sequence: CDR1 DFQATT, CDR2 SNEGSKA (reference sequence). Using RNA transcripts as the source, TCR beta CDR3 regions were amplified. An initial round of RT-PCR targeting the TCR CDR3 relied on the HTBI primer set. TCRdb re-called the multiplex PCR reads with MiXCR, one entry per CDR3 protein. The table has approximately 380,000 distinct CDR3 sequences, approximately 17% seen once; the top ten hold 35% to 45%.

Sequencing input: blood. This receptor was taken from a man between 18 and 29 years old with Graves' ophthalmopathy. The chain couples TRBV20-1 to TRBJ2-5; D possibly corresponds to TRBD1 (5 bases). The CDR3 DNA is TGCAGTGCTAGAGATAGGCAGGGCGATAGTCGGGCCGATAACTTC. This translates into CSARDRQGDSRADNF.